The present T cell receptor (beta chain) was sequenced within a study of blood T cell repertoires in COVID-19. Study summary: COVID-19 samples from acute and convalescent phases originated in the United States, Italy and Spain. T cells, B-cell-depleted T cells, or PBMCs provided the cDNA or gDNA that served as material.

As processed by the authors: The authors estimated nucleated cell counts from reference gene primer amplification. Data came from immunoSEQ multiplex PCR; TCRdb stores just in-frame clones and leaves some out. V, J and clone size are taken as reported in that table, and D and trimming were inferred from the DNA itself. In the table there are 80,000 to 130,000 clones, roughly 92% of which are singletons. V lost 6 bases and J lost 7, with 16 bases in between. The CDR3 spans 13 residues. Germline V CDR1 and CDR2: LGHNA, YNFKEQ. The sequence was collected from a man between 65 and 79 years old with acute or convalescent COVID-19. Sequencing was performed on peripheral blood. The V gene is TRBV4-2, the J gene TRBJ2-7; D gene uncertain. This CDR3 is CASSSGSPREQYF. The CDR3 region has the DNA TGTGCCAGCAGTTCCGGGTCTCCTCGGGAGCAGTACTTC.